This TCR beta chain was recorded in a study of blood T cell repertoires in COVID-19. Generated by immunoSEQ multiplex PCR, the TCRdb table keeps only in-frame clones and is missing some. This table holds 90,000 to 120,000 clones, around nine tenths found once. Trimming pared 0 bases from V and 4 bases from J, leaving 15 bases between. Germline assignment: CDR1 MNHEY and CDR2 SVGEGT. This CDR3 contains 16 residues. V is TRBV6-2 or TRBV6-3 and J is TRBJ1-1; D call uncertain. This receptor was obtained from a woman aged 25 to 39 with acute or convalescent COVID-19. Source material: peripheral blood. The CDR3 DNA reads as TGTGCCAGCAGTTACTCGAGCGGCATCGCGGGCACTGAAGCTTTCTTT. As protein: CASSYSSGIAGTEAFF.